The 15 T cell receptor beta chains presented below share a single source sample, sequenced in a study of CD8 T cells in Susac syndrome. After extraction with the RNeasy kit, about 0.45 to 1 ug of the RNA was reverse transcribed using random hexamers. TCRdb reprocessed the immunoSEQ multiplex PCR reads via MiXCR and lists one record per CDR3 protein. The repertoire consists of about 280,000 distinct CDR3 sequences, with 70% to 90% occurring once and the leading ten covering 0.11%. Sequencing was done on a sample of CD8+ T cells from PBMCs. Every receptor here comes from a human donor with multiple sclerosis.

In regard to this clonotype: An end of the junction differs from the germline gene, which may be a read error. The chain recombines TRBV30 with TRBJ2-1; TRBD2 matches at 8 bases. CDR3 size: 12 residues. Germline V gene sequence: CDR1 GTSNPN, CDR2 SVGIG (reference sequence). The CDR3 DNA reads TGTGCCTGGAGTGTACGGGAGGGTGAGGAGTTCTTC. Translation gives CAWSVREGEEFF.

V is TRBV27 and J is TRBJ2-1; 12 bases line up with TRBD2. CDR1 and CDR2 from the germline V gene are MNHEY and SMNVEV (reference sequence). Trimming took 4 bases from V and 8 from J; bases not matched to a gene: 3. The CDR3 loop spans 14 amino acids. CDR3 nucleotide sequence: TGTGCCAGCAGTTCCGGACTAGCGGGGTATGAGCAGTTCTTC. Amino acid sequence: CASSSGLAGYEQFF.

The J gene is TRBJ1-6, the V gene TRBV27; D call uncertain. Germline loops: CDR1 MNHEY, CDR2 SMNVEV (reference sequence). Trimming left V 5 bases short and J 14 bases short, with 10 bases between. CDR3 length: 11 residues. DNA for the CDR3: TGTGCCAGCAGTGAGGGAACATCCCTCCACTTT. Protein: CASSEGTSLHF.

This clonotype was seen a few times. The chain carries TRBV13 and TRBJ2-3, with 10 bases aligning to TRBD2. The CDR3 is 16 amino acids. Germline V gene data show CDR1 as PRHDT and CDR2 as FYEKMQ (reference sequence). With 4 bases clipped from V and 3 bases from J, the junction kept 7 bases outside the gene matches. CDR3 loop: CASSSRGTSATDTQYF. In nucleotides, the CDR3 is TGTGCCAGCAGCTCCAGAGGGACTAGCGCTACAGATACGCAGTATTTT.

The chain carries TRBV15 and TRBJ2-7; TRBD1 matches at 9 bases. Unmatched junction bases numbered 19, after V lost 2 bases and J lost 2 bases. The CDR3 loop spans 20 amino acids. Germline lookup yields CDR1 LNHNV and CDR2 YYDKDF (reference sequence). CDR3 residues: CATSRSPPGTGSSSTYEQYF. DNA of the CDR3: TGTGCCACCAGCAGATCACCCCCCGGGACAGGGTCCTCGTCGACCTACGAGCAGTACTTC.

This clonotype was detected once. The chain has TRBV27 and TRBJ1-5; D is unclear. This CDR3 contains 15 residues. The germline CDR1 and CDR2 sequences are MNHEY and SMNVEV (reference sequence). V was pared by 0 bases and J by 4 bases, with 10 bases between. The CDR3 DNA follows: TGTGCCAGCAGTTTATCGAGAGGGCCAAATCAGCCCCAGCATTTT. This codes for CASSLSRGPNQPQHF.

CDR3 sequence reads: CASSLGRQGGTEAFF. The CDR3 DNA sequence: TGTGCCAGCAGCTTAGGTCGACAGGGGGGCACTGAAGCTTTCTTT. The chain is built from TRBV7-8 and TRBJ1-1; TRBD1 agrees at 9 bases. This CDR3 is 15 amino acids long. V was clipped by 1 base and J by 4 bases; unmatched bases: 4. The germline V gene has CDR1 SGHVS and CDR2 FQNEAQ.

CDR3 coding DNA: TGTGCCAGCAGCTTGTTGGGAGCTGAAGCTTTCTTT. Its translation is CASSLLGAEAFF. The V call is TRBV5-6, the J call TRBJ1-1; D unclear. CDR1 SGHDT and CDR2 YYEEEE come from the germline V gene. CDR3 length: 12 amino acids. Trimming shortened V by 1 base and J by 6 bases, and 7 bases separated the two germline ends. The whole variable domain, remainder taken from reference TRBV5-6 and TRBJ1-1, is DAGVTQSPTHLIKTRGQQVTLRCSPKSGHDTVSWYQQALGQGPQFIFQYYEEEERQRGNFPDRFSGHQFPNYSSELNVNALLLGDSALYLCASSLLGAEAFFGQGTRLTVV.

The J gene is TRBJ1-2, the V gene TRBV27; unclear D gene. The ends were cut back, 5 bases at V and 0 bases at J, with 13 bases in the middle. CDR1 and CDR2 (germline): MNHEY, SMNVEV (reference sequence). CDR3 length equals 15 residues. As DNA, the CDR3 is TGTGCCAGCAGTCCGGTCAGGACTCCTAACTATGGCTACACCTTC. Amino acid sequence: CASSPVRTPNYGYTF.

A single count supports this clonotype. The gene calls are TRBV9 and TRBJ2-7, with no clear D. Per germline, CDR1 SGDLS and CDR2 YYNGEE. Trimming removed 3 bases from V and 4 bases from J, with 8 bases in between. The CDR3 is made up of 12 amino acids. CDR3 protein: CASSGADYEQYF. In nucleotides, the CDR3 is TGTGCCAGCAGCGGGGCAGATTACGAGCAGTACTTC. Full variable domain (missing parts from reference TRBV9 and TRBJ2-7): DSGVTQTPKHLITATGQRVTLRCSPRSGDLSVYWYQQSLDQGLQFLIQYYNGEERAKGNILERFSAQQFPDLHSELNLSSLELGDSALYFCASSGADYEQYFGPGTRLTVT.

This clonotype was recorded only once. J is TRBJ2-2 and V is TRBV23-1, with D hard to call. TRBV23-1 is treated as an ORF (open reading frame) with a function not yet certain. The CDR3 contains 14 residues. Deletions cut 4 bases from V and 2 bases from J, with 8 bases between. CDR3 region: CASSRALNTGELFF. CDR3 DNA sequence: TGCGCCAGCAGTCGAGCCCTTAACACCGGGGAGCTGTTTTTT.

This clonotype was picked up one time. The chain links TRBV20-1 to TRBJ2-1, with no clear D. CDR1 and CDR2 from the germline V gene are DFQATT and SNEGSKA (reference sequence). This CDR3 contains 14 residues. Trimming pared 3 bases from V and 6 bases from J, leaving 15 bases between. CDR3 DNA: TGCAGTGCTAGGTTTGGCGCTGGGGTCAATGAGCAGTTCTTC. Its translation is CSARFGAGVNEQFF.

The rearrangement joins TRBV4-1 to TRBJ2-5; D remains unclear. The CDR3 has 14 amino acids. CDR1 and CDR2 from the germline V gene are MGHRA and YSYEKL. Deletions cut 0 bases from V and 5 bases from J, with 10 bases between. The CDR3 protein is CASSQDPRVETQYF. CDR3 DNA: TGCGCCAGCAGCCAAGATCCAAGGGTGGAGACCCAGTACTTC.

The chain has TRBV4-2 and TRBJ2-7, with TRBD2 matching over 10 bases. CDR1 is LGHNA, CDR2 YNFKEQ, per germline. The CDR3 runs 17 residues. V lost 0 bases to trimming and J lost 4 bases; unmatched junction nucleotides: 9. The CDR3 region is CASSQEASGSYLYEQYF. The CDR3, as DNA: TGTGCCAGCAGCCAAGAGGCTAGCGGGAGTTACCTATACGAGCAGTACTTC.

This clonotype was seen only once. The chain has TRBV29-1 and TRBJ2-1; TRBD2 agrees at 11 bases. CDR1 SQVTM and CDR2 ANQGSEA come from the germline V gene. This CDR3 has 15 amino acids. V was clipped by 3 bases and J by 4 bases; unmatched bases: 5. For the CDR3, the DNA is TGCAGCGTTGAGGGAGGGACTAGCGGATACAATGAGCAGTTCTTC. Its protein is CSVEGGTSGYNEQFF.